This paragraph covers one T cell receptor beta chain sequence. In the source study's methods: How many nucleated cells were present was estimated from reference gene primer amplification. Data came from immunoSEQ multiplex PCR; TCRdb stores just in-frame clones and leaves some out. D and trimming come from the DNA, and the V and J calls and clone size come from that table. The sample has 150,000 to 200,000 clones, approximately 90% seen once. Trimming left V 0 bases short and J 6 bases short, with 8 bases between. The germline gives CDR1 MNHEY, CDR2 SVGAGI. The CDR3 is made up of 14 amino acids. The sample belongs to a study of blood T cell repertoires in COVID-19. Study as a whole: Collection of acute and convalescent COVID-19 samples took place in the United States, Italy and Spain. T cells, B-cell-depleted T cells, or PBMCs provided the cDNA or gDNA that served as material.

J is TRBJ2-2 and V is TRBV6-5; D call uncertain. The source material was peripheral blood. The origin of this receptor is a man aged 65 to 85 with active or convalescent COVID-19. The CDR3 coding sequence is TGTGCCAGCAGTTACTCGGTGGGCTCCGGGGAGCTGTTTTTT. Translated: CASSYSVGSGELFF.